A selection of T cell receptor beta chains follows, all from one sample in a study of radiation and T cells in renal cell carcinoma. Using immunoSEQ multiplex PCR, the repertoire was profiled, and TCRdb retains in-frame clones only, with some absent. The table includes roughly 13,000 clones, approximately 50% detected once. Sequencing was performed on tumor tissue, taken from a patient whose treatment was nephrectomy without radiotherapy. The receptors shown here come from a man in his forties or fifties with renal cell carcinoma. Both conserved end residues are part of each CDR3. The D gene is left open where the match is weak. Some rows mark clone size as missing; the rest say once, few, many or name a class of expanded clone.

abundance,v_gene,j_gene,d_gene,CDR3nt,CDR3aa
.,TRBV27,TRBJ2-7,.,TGTGCCAGCAGTTTAGAAGCAGGGGTGAACTACGAGCAGTACTTC,CASSLEAGVNYEQYF
.,TRBV5-1,TRBJ1-1,TRBD1,TGCGCCAGCACCAGGGGGTTGGGACAGGGGAGCACTGAAGCTTTCTTT,CASTRGLGQGSTEAFF
.,TRBV7-4,TRBJ1-1,TRBD1,TGTGCCAGCAGCTCCACAGGGGTCACTGAAGCTTTCTTT,CASSSTGVTEAFF
few,TRBV12-5,TRBJ1-5,.,TGTGCTAGTAATCTAGGGGGTCAGCCCCAGCATTTT,CASNLGGQPQHF
.,TRBV7-3,TRBJ1-1,.,TGTGCCAGCAGCTTATACAGGGTTGGATCGAACACTGAAGCTTTCTTT,CASSLYRVGSNTEAFF
.,TRBV6-1,TRBJ1-5,.,TGTGCCAGCAGCCGGGCCCTAGGTAGCAATCAGCCCCAGCATTTT,CASSRALGSNQPQHF
.,TRBV19,TRBJ2-6,.,TGTGCCAGTAGTATCCCGGGACCGCTATCTGGGGCCAACGTCCTGACTTTC,CASSIPGPLSGANVLTF
.,TRBV9,TRBJ1-1,.,TGTGCCAGCAGCGTAGTTGACGAAATGGGGACTGAAGCTTTCTTT,CASSVVDEMGTEAFF
.,TRBV27,TRBJ1-2,.,TGTGCCAGCAGTTTATTAGGAGGGGAGAAGAATGGCTACACCTTC,CASSLLGGEKNGYTF
few,TRBV19,TRBJ1-2,TRBD1,TGTGCCAGTAGTCCACCAGACAGGGGTGGAGTGTATGGCTACACCTTC,CASSPPDRGGVYGYTF